The present TCR beta chain was sequenced within a study of blood T cell repertoires in COVID-19. Study overall: Donors in the United States, Italy and Spain gave samples during acute or convalescent COVID-19. From T cells, B-cell-depleted T cells, or PBMCs came the material, which was cDNA or gDNA.

The V gene's germline CDR1 is SQVTM and CDR2 ANQGSEA. V dropped 2 bases and J dropped 5; count of bases not matched to a gene: 6. CDR3 length: 14 amino acids. As originally analysed: The authors estimated nucleated cell counts from reference gene primer amplification. Repertoires were generated with immunoSEQ multiplex PCR, while TCRdb's copy carries only in-frame clones and drops some. Clonal size and the V and J genes are those of that table, whereas D and trimming came from the DNA. The sample yields 130,000 to 150,000 clones, roughly 79% seen once. The chain recombines TRBV29-1 with TRBJ2-3; 8 bases match TRBD2. The sample comprised peripheral blood. This receptor was obtained from a human donor with acute or convalescent COVID-19. The donor label of this sample is uncertain. Here the CDR3 DNA reads TGCAGCGTTGAAAGGCGGGGGGCCGGAGATACGCAGTATTTT. Protein sequence: CSVERRGAGDTQYF.